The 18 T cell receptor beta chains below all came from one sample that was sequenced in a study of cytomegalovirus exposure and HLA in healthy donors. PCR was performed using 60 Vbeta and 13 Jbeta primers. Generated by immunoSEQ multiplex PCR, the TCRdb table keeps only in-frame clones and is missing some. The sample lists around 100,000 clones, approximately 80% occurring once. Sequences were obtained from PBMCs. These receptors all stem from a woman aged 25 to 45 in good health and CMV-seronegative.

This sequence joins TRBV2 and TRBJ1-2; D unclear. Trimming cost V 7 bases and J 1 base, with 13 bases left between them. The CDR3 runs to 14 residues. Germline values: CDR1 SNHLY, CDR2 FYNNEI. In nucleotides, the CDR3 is TGTGCCAGCATCCCATCTATCCTTAACTATGGCTACACCTTC. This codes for CASIPSILNYGYTF. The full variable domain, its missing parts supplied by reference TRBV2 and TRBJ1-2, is EPEVTQTPSHQVTQMGQEVILRCVPISNHLYFYWYRQILGQKVEFLVSFYNNEISEKSEIFDDQFSVERPDGSNFTLKIRSTKLEDSAMYFCASIPSILNYGYTFGSGTRLTVV.

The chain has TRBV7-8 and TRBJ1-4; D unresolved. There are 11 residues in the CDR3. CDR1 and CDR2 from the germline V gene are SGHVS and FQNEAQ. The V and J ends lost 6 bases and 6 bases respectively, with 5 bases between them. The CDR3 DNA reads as TGTGCCAGCAGTACTGATGAAAAACTGTTTTTT. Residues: CASSTDEKLFF.

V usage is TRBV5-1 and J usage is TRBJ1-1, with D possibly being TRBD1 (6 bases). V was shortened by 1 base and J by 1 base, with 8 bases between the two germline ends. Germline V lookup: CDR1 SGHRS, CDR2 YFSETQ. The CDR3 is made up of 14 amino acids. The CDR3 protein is CASSLQGWNTEAFF. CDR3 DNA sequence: TGCGCCAGCAGCTTGCAGGGGTGGAACACTGAAGCTTTCTTT.

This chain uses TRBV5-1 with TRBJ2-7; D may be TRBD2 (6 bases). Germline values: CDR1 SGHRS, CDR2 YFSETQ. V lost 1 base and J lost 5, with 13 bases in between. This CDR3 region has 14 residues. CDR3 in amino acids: CASSLHRGIDEQYF. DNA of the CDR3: TGCGCCAGCAGCTTGCACCGGGGGATAGACGAGCAGTACTTC.

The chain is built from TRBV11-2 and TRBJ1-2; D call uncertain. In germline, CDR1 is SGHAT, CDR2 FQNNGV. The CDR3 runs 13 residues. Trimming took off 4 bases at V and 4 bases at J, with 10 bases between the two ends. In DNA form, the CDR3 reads TGTGCCAGCAGCTGGAGGACTAGCTATGGCTACACCTTC. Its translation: CASSWRTSYGYTF.

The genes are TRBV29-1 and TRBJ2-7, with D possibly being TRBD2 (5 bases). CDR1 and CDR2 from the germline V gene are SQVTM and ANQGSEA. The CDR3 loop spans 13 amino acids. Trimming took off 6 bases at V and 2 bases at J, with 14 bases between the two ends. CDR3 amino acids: CSVLRASTYEQYF. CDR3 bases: TGCAGCGTCCTGAGGGCCAGCACCTACGAGCAGTACTTC.

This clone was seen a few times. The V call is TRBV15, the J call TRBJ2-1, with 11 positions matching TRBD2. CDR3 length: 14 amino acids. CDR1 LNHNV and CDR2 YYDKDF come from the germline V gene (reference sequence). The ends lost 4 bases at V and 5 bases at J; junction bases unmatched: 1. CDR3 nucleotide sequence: TGTGCCACCAGCAAGGGACTAGCGGACAATGAGCAGTTCTTC. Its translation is CATSKGLADNEQFF. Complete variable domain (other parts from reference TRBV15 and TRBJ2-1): DAMVIQNPRYQVTQFGKPVTLSCSQTLNHNVMYWYQQKSSQAPKLLFHYYDKDFNNEADTPDNFQSRRPNTSFCFLDIRSPGLGDTAMYLCATSKGLADNEQFFGPGTRLTVL.

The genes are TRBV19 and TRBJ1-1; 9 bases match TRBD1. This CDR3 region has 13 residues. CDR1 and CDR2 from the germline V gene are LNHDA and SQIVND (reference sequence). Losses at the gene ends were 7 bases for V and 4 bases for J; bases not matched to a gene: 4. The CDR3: CASTTGGITEAFF. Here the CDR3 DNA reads TGTGCCAGTACGACAGGGGGAATCACTGAAGCTTTCTTT.

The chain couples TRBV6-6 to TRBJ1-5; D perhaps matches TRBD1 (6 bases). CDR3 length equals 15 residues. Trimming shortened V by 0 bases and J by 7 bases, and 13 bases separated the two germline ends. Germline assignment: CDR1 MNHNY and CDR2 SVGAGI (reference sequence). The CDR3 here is CASSYSPGEGQPQHF. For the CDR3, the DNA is TGTGCCAGCAGTTACTCCCCAGGGGAGGGGCAGCCCCAGCATTTT.

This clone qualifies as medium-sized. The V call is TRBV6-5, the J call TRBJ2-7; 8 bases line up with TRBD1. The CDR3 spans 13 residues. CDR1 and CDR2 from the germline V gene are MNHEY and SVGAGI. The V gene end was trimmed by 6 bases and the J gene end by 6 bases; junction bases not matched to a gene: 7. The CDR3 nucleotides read TGTGCCAGCAGCAAGGACAGGGCGCGCGAGCAGTACTTC. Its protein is CASSKDRAREQYF.

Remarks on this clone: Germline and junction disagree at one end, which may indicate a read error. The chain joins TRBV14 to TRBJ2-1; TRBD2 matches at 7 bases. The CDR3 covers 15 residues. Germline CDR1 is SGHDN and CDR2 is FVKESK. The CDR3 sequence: CASSRGGWSSNEQFF. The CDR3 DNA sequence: TGTGCCAGCAGCCGGGGGGGATGGTCCTCCAATGAGCAGTTCTTC.

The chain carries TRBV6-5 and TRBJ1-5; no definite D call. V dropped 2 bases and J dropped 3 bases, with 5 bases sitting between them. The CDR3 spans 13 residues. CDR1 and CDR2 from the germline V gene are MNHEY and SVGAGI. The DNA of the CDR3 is TGTGCCAGCAGTTACACTCACAATCAGCCCCAGCATTTT. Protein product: CASSYTHNQPQHF.

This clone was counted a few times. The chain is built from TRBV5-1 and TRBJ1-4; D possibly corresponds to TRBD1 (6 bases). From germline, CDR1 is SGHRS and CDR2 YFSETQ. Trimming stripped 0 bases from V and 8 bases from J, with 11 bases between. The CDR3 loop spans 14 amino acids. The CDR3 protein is CASSLEGGGEKLFF. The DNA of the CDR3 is TGCGCCAGCAGCTTGGAAGGGGGAGGGGAAAAACTGTTTTTT.

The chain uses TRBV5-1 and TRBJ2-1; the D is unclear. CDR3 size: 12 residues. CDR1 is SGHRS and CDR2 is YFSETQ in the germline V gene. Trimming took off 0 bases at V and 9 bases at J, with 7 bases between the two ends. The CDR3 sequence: CASSLASGEQFF. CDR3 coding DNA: TGCGCCAGCAGCTTGGCGAGTGGTGAGCAGTTCTTC.

CDR3 amino acids: CASQRLNEQYF. DNA of the CDR3: TGTGCCAGCCAAAGACTAAACGAGCAGTACTTC. The chain joins TRBV6-1 to TRBJ2-7, with TRBD2 as a possible D gene (5 bases). The V gene's germline CDR1 is MNHNS and CDR2 SASEGT. The length of the CDR3 is 11 residues. Trimming stripped 8 bases from V and 5 bases from J, with 10 bases between.

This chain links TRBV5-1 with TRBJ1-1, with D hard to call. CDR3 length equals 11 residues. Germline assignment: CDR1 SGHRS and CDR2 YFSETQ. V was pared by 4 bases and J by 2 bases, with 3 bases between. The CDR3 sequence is CASSINTEAFF. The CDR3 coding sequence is TGCGCCAGCAGCATAAACACTGAAGCTTTCTTT.

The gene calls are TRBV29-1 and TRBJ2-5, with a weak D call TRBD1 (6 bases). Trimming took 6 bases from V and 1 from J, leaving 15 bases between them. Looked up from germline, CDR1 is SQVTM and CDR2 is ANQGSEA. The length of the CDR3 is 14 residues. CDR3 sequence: CSVGTPTLQETQYF. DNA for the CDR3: TGCAGCGTCGGGACACCTACCCTCCAAGAGACCCAGTACTTC.

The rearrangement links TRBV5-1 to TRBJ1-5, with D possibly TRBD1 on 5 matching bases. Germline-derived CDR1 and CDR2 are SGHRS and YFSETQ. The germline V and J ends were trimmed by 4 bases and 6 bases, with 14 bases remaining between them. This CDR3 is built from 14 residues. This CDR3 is CASSGGGKGQPQHF. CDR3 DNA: TGCGCCAGCAGCGGGGGGGGGAAGGGTCAGCCCCAGCATTTT.